These 11 T cell receptor beta chains were sequenced from one sample in a study of T cell changes during pregnancy in multiple sclerosis. Data came from immunoSEQ multiplex PCR; TCRdb stores just in-frame clones and leaves some out. The sample records under 65,000 clones, 93% being singletons. Specimen: CD8+ T cells from peripheral blood mononuclear cells, collected in the third trimester of pregnancy. These receptors originate from a female donor with multiple sclerosis, enrolled in a pregnancy study.

This clone has only one observation. J is TRBJ2-5 and V is TRBV18, with TRBD1 matching over 7 bases. J gave up 1 base and V 3 bases, and 2 bases lay outside the gene matches. Germline values: CDR1 KGHSH, CDR2 LQKENI. The CDR3 is 14 amino acids. In DNA form, the CDR3 reads TGTGCCAGCTCACCCGACAGGGCCCAAGAGACCCAGTACTTC. It codes for CASSPDRAQETQYF.

This chain connects TRBV27 to TRBJ2-7; 10 bases are a match to TRBD2. The V gene's germline CDR1 is MNHEY and CDR2 SMNVEV (reference sequence). This CDR3 comprises 15 residues. V lost 5 bases to trimming and J lost 0 bases; unmatched junction nucleotides: 4. The chain's CDR3 is CASSPTSGTSYEQYF. In DNA, the CDR3 is TGTGCCAGCAGTCCCACTAGCGGGACCTCCTACGAGCAGTACTTC.

The V gene is TRBV28, the J gene TRBJ2-4, with D uncertain. Germline V gene data show CDR1 as MDHEN and CDR2 as SYDVKM. Trimming removed 5 bases at V and 0 bases at J, with 8 bases between. The CDR3 sequence is 14 residues long. The CDR3 region has the DNA TGTGCCAGCAGTCCGTCCGTAGCCAAAAACATTCAGTACTTC. Its translation is CASSPSVAKNIQYF.

V is TRBV2 and J is TRBJ2-1; D is possibly TRBD2 (5 bases). V dropped 1 base and J dropped 10 bases, with 8 bases sitting between them. The CDR3 extends over 12 amino acids. Germline V gene lookup returns CDR1 SNHLY and CDR2 FYNNEI. The CDR3 here is CASSEEADEQFF. The CDR3 DNA reads TGTGCCAGCAGTGAAGAAGCGGACGAGCAGTTCTTC.

J is TRBJ2-2 and V is TRBV29-1; 7 bases align to TRBD2. V shed 7 bases, J shed 7 bases, and the junction held 6 bases outside the gene matches. The germline gives CDR1 SQVTM, CDR2 ANQGSEA. CDR3 length equals 12 residues. The CDR3 loop is CSGAGEGGELFF. CDR3 DNA sequence: TGCAGCGGGGCGGGAGAAGGCGGGGAGCTGTTTTTT.

The chain is built from TRBV10-3 and TRBJ1-3; D call uncertain. Germline-derived CDR1 and CDR2 are ENHRY and SYGVKD. The CDR3 is 11 residues long. The V gene lost 8 bases and the J gene lost 1 base, with 3 bases spanning the gap. CDR3 sequence: CAILSGNTIYF. For the CDR3, the DNA is TGTGCCATCCTATCTGGAAACACCATATATTTT.

The chain joins TRBV15 to TRBJ2-3, with 9 bases lining up with TRBD1. The germline V gene has CDR1 LNHNV and CDR2 YYDKDF (reference sequence). V gave up 4 bases and J gave up 4 bases; unmatched junction bases: 9. The CDR3 has 16 amino acids. The CDR3 loop is CATSILQGAGADTQYF. The CDR3 DNA follows: TGTGCCACCAGCATATTACAGGGGGCGGGCGCAGATACGCAGTATTTT.

This sequence joins TRBV28 and TRBJ2-2; maybe TRBD2 (6 bases). V was clipped by 0 bases and J by 2 bases, with 10 bases between them. The length of the CDR3 is 16 residues. Germline lookup yields CDR1 MDHEN and CDR2 SYDVKM. CDR3 sequence reads: CASSLWGGSNTGELFF. Written as DNA, the CDR3 is TGTGCCAGCAGTTTATGGGGAGGCTCTAACACCGGGGAGCTGTTTTTT.

The chain is built from TRBV5-1 and TRBJ2-7; a possible D gene is TRBD2 (6 bases). CDR3 length equals 13 residues. V lost 4 bases and J lost 1, with 9 bases in between. Germline V gene data show CDR1 as SGHRS and CDR2 as YFSETQ. CDR3 residues: CASSALASYEQYF. For the CDR3, the DNA is TGCGCCAGCAGCGCACTAGCTTCCTACGAGCAGTACTTC.

The rearrangement uses TRBV27 and TRBJ1-1, with D tentatively TRBD1 (5 bases). The CDR3 totals 12 residues. Germline V CDR1 and CDR2: MNHEY, SMNVEV (reference sequence). V was pared by 4 bases and J by 8 bases, with 11 bases between. The CDR3 here is CASSSGGGEAFF. For the CDR3, the DNA is TGTGCCAGCAGTTCGGGCGGGGGAGAAGCTTTCTTT.

The V gene is TRBV5-6, the J gene TRBJ1-4, with 8 bases identical to TRBD1. V lost 2 bases, J lost 13 bases, and 10 bases stayed unmatched. Per the germline V gene, CDR1 is SGHDT and CDR2 is YYEEEE. CDR3 length equals 14 residues. The CDR3: CASSLSGQEGGLFF. CDR3 in DNA: TGTGCCAGCAGCTTATCGGGACAGGAGGGGGGACTGTTTTTT.